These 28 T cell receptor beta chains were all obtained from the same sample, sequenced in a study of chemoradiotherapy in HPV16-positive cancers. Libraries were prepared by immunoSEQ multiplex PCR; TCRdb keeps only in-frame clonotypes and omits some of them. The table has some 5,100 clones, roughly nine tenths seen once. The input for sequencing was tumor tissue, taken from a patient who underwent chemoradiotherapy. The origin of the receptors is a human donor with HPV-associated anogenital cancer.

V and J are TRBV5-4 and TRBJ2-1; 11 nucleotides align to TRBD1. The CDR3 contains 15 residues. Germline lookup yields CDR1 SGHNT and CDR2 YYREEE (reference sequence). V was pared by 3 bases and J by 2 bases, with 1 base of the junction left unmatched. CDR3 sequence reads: CASSWTGGPYNEQFF. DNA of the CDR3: TGTGCCAGCAGCTGGACAGGGGGCCCCTACAATGAGCAGTTCTTC.

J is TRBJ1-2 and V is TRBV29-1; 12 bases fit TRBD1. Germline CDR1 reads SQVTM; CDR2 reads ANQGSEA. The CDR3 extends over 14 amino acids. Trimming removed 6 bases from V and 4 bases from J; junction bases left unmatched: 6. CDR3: CSVGTGGMGYGYTF. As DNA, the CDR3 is TGCAGCGTCGGGACAGGGGGCATGGGCTATGGCTACACCTTC. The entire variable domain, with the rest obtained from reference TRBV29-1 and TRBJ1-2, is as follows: SAVISQKPSRDICQRGTSLTIQCQVDSQVTMMFWYRQQPGQSLTLIATANQGSEATYESGFVIDKFPISRPNLTFSTLTVSNMSPEDSSIYLCSVGTGGMGYGYTFGSGTRLTVV.

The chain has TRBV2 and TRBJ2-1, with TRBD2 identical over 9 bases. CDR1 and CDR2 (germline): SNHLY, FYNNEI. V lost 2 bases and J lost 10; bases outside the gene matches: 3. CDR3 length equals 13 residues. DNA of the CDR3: TGTGCCAGCAGTGAATCGGCGGGGGGGGAGCAGTTCTTC. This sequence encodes CASSESAGGEQFF.

Written as DNA, the CDR3 is TGTGCCAGCAGCGGGGGACCTAGCACTGAAGCTTTCTTT. This codes for CASSGGPSTEAFF. The J gene is TRBJ1-1, the V gene TRBV7-2; the D gene is possibly TRBD1 (5 bases). Per germline, CDR1 SGHTA and CDR2 FQGNSA. Trimming took off 5 bases at V and 4 bases at J, with 11 bases between the two ends. This CDR3 contains 13 residues.

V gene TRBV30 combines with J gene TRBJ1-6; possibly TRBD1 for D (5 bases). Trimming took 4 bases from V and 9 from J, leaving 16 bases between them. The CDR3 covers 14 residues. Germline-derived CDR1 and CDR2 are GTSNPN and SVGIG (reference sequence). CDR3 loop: CAWTWGEWGSPLHF. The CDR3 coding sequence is TGTGCCTGGACCTGGGGGGAATGGGGTTCACCCCTCCACTTT.

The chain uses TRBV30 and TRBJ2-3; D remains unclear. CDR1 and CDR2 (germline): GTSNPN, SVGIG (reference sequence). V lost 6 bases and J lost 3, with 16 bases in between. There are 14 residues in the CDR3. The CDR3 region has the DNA TGTGCCTGCCGGCAAGTCGGGTCGACAGATACGCAGTATTTT. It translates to CACRQVGSTDTQYF.

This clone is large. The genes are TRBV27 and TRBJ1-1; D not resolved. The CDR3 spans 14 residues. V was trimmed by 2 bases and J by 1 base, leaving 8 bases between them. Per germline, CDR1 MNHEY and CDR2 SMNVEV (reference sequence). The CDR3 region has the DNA TGTGCCAGCAGTTTAGGACGGGGGAACACTGAAGCTTTCTTT. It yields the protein CASSLGRGNTEAFF.

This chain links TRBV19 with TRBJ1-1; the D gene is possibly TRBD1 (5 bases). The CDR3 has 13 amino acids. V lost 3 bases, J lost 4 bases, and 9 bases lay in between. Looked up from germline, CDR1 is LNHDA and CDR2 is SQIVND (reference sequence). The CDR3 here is CASSIWGGTEAFF. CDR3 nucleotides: TGTGCCAGTAGTATCTGGGGGGGCACTGAAGCTTTCTTT.

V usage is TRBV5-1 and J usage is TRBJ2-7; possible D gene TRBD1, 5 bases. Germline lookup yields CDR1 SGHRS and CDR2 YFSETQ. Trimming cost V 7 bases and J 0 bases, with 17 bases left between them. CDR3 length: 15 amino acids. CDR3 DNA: TGCGCCAGCGGCACACAGGAGTTGAGCTCCTACGAGCAGTACTTC. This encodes CASGTQELSSYEQYF.

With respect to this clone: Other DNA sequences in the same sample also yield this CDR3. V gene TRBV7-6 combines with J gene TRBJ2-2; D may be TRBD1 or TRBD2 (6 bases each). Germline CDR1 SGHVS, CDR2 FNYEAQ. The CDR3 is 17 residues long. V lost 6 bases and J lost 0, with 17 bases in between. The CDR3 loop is CASSQGGGLTNTGELFF. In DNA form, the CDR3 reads TGTGCCAGCAGTCAAGGGGGTGGACTAACGAACACCGGGGAGCTGTTTTTT.

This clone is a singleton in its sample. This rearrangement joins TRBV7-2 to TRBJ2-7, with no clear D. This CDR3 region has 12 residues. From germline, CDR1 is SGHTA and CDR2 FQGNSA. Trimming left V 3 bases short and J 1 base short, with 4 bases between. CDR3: CASSFQSYEQYF. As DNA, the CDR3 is TGTGCCAGCAGCTTCCAATCCTACGAGCAGTACTTC. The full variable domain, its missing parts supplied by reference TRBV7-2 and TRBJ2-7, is GAGVSQSPSNKVTEKGKDVELRCDPISGHTALYWYRQSLGQGLEFLIYFQGNSAPDKSGLPSDRFSAERTGGSVSTLTIQRTQQEDSAVYLCASSFQSYEQYFGPGTRLTVT.

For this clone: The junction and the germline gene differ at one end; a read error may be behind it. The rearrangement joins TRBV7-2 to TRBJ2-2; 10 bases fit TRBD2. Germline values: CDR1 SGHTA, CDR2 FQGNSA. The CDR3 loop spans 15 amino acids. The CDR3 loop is CASSLAGGNTGELFF. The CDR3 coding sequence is TGTGCCAGCAGTTTAGCGGGAGGGAACACCGGGGAGCTGTTTTTT.

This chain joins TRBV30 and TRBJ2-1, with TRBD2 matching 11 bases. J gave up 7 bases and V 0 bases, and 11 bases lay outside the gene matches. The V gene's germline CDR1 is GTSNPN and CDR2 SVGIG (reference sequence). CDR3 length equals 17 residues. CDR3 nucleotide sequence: TGTGCCTGGAGTGTAGGTAGGCTAGCGGGAGGTTTAAATGAGCAGTTCTTC. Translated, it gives CAWSVGRLAGGLNEQFF.

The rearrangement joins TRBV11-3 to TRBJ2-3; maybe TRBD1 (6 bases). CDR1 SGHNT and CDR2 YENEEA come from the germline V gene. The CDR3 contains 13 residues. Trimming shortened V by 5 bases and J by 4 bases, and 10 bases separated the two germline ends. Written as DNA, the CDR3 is TGTGCCAGCAGCACAGGGTTTGCAGATACGCAGTATTTT. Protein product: CASSTGFADTQYF.

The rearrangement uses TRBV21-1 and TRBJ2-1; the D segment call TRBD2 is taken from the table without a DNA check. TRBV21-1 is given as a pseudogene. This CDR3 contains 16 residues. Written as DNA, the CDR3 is TGTGCCAGCAGCAAACTCCGGGGGAGCTCCTACAATGAGCAGTTCTTC. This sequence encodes CASSKLRGSSYNEQFF.

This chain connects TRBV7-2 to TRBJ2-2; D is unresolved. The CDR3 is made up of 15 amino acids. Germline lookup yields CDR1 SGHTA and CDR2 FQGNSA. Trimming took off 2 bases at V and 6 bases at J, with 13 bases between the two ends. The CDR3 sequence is CASSLLPPPAGELFF. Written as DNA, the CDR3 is TGTGCCAGCAGCTTATTACCCCCCCCGGCCGGGGAGCTGTTTTTT.

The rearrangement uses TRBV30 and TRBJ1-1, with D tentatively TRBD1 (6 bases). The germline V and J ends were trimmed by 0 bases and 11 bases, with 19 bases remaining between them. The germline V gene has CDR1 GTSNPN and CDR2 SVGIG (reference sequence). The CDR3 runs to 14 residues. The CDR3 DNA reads TGTGCCTGGAGTGTACTGAGGGGGGAAGGATACGCTTTCTTT. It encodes CAWSVLRGEGYAFF.

The CDR3 protein is CASRPNTYDTQYF. CDR3 sequence (DNA): TGTGCCAGTAGGCCAAATACTTATGATACGCAGTATTTT. V usage is TRBV19 and J usage is TRBJ2-3; no clear D gene. Trimming left V 6 bases short and J 6 bases short, with 13 bases between. The germline CDR1 and CDR2 sequences are LNHDA and SQIVND (reference sequence). The CDR3 covers 13 residues.

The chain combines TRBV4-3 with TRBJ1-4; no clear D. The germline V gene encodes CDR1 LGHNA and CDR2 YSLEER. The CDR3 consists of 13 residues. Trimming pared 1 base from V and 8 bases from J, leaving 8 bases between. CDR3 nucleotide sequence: TGCGCCAGCAGCCAAGTTCAAGGGGAAAAACTGTTTTTT. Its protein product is CASSQVQGEKLFF.

The CDR3 sequence is CASSLGVSGETQYF. The CDR3 DNA follows: TGTGCCAGCAGCTTAGGGGTTAGCGGAGAGACCCAGTACTTC. The chain recombines TRBV11-2 with TRBJ2-5, with a possible D match to TRBD2 (6 bases). V was shortened by 1 base and J by 4 bases, with 10 bases between the two germline ends. The CDR3 runs to 14 residues. The germline V gene has CDR1 SGHAT and CDR2 FQNNGV.

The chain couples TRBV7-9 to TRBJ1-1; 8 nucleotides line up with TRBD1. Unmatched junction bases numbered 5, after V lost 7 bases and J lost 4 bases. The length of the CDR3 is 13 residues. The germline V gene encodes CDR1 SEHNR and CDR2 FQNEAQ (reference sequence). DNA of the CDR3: TGTGCCAGCATCCAGGGGGCTAGCACTGAAGCTTTCTTT. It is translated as CASIQGASTEAFF.

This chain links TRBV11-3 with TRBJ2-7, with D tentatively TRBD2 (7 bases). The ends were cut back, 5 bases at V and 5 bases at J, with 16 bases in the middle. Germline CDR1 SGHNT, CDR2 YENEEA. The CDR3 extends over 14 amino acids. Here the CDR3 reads CASSRGGARDEQYF. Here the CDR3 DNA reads TGTGCCAGCAGCAGGGGGGGGGCACGCGACGAGCAGTACTTC.

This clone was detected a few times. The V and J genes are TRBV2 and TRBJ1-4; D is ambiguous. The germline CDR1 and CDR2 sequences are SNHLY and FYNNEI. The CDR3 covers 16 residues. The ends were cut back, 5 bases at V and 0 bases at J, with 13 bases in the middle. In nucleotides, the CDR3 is TGTGCCAGCAGTCAATACAGCCCCGCAACTAATGAAAAACTGTTTTTT. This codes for CASSQYSPATNEKLFF.

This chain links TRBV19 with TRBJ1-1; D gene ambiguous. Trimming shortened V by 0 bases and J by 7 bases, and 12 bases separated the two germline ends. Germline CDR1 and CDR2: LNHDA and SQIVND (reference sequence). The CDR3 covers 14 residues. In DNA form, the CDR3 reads TGTGCCAGTAGTATAGATCCGGGGAGTGATGAAGCTTTCTTT. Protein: CASSIDPGSDEAFF.

The CDR3 nucleotides read TGTGCCAGTAGTATAGGTGGGCAGATGAACACTGAAGCTTTCTTT. Its protein product is CASSIGGQMNTEAFF. V gene TRBV19 combines with J gene TRBJ1-1; D ambiguous. The CDR3 contains 15 residues. V gave up 1 base and J gave up 0 bases, with 9 bases separating them. Germline-derived CDR1 and CDR2 are LNHDA and SQIVND (reference sequence).

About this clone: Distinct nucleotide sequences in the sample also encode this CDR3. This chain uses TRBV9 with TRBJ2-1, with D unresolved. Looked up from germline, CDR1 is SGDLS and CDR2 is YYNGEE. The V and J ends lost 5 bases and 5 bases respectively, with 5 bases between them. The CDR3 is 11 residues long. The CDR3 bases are TGTGCCAGCAGTTTAAACAATGAGCAGTTCTTC. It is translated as CASSLNNEQFF.

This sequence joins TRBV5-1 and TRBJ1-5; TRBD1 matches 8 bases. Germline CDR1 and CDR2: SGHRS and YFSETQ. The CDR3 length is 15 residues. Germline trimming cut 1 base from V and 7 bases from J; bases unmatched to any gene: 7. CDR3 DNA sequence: TGCGCCAGCAGCTTGTCAGGGGGCGCAGAACAGCCCCAGCATTTT. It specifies CASSLSGGAEQPQHF. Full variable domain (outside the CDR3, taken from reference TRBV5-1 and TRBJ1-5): KAGVTQTPRYLIKTRGQQVTLSCSPISGHRSVSWYQQTPGQGLQFLFEYFSETQRNKGNFPGRFSGRQFSNSRSEMNVSTLELGDSALYLCASSLSGGAEQPQHFGDGTRLSIL.

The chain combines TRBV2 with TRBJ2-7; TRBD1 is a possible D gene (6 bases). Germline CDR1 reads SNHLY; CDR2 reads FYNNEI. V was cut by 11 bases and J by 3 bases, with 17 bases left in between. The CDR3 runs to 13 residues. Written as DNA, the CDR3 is TGTGCCGGGCGAAACAGGGCATACTACGAGCAGTACTTC. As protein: CAGRNRAYYEQYF.